The clone carrying this T cell receptor beta chain was observed many times. Its antigen is not known. The data stem from a study of neurological immune-mediated disorders. Study observations and caveats: Patients with HTLV-1-associated myelopathy showed the most TCR clonal expansion. Those with multiple sclerosis showed the least, falling below healthy controls.

Germline V gives CDR1 MDHEN, CDR2 SYDVKM. The length of the CDR3 is 17 residues. V was pared by 6 bases and J by 2 bases, with 10 bases of the junction left unmatched. The cDNA was produced through 5'RACE with 10-nucleotide random UMIs. In each sequencing run, over 170 million TCR-beta sequences were generated from 15-18 subjects. One entry per CDR3 protein results from TCRdb running MiXCR on the 5' RACE reads. The sample lists approximately 77,000 distinct CDR3 sequences, about 9.5% occurring once. It was from 2 million PBMCs stored at -80 C that the unsorted libraries were obtained. V and J are TRBV28 and TRBJ2-6; TRBD2 agrees at 7 bases. This TCR came from a man in his forties or fifties in good health. Sequencing used PBMCs. The CDR3 reads CASRGTEGRAGANVLTF. For the CDR3, the DNA is TGTGCCAGCAGGGGCACAGAGGGGAGGGCTGGGGCCAACGTCCTGACTTTC.